The 8 T cell receptor beta chains below were found in one sample sequenced in a study of early stage breast cancer tumors. Only in-frame clones appear in the TCRdb table, and some are missing; sequencing was by immunoSEQ multiplex PCR. The table has roughly 30,000 clones, approximately 54% seen once. The sample comprised breast tumor tissue. The receptors originated from a person aged 45 to 59 with breast cancer.

The chain uses TRBV11-2 and TRBJ2-7, with 16 bases matching TRBD2. V was pared by 5 bases and J by 4 bases, with 11 bases of the junction left unmatched. The germline V gene has CDR1 SGHAT and CDR2 FQNNGV. The CDR3 is made up of 18 amino acids. CDR3 sequence (DNA): TGTGCCAGCAGCAGGGGACTAGCGGGAGGGACGGGGTTTTACGAGCAGTACTTC. Its translation: CASSRGLAGGTGFYEQYF.

The rearrangement uses TRBV30 and TRBJ2-1; maybe TRBD2 (6 bases). CDR3 size: 14 residues. CDR1 is GTSNPN and CDR2 is SVGIG in the germline V gene (reference sequence). V gave up 4 bases and J gave up 10 bases, with 20 bases separating them. CDR3 sequence: CAWNSGGGTREQFF. In nucleotides, the CDR3 is TGTGCCTGGAATAGCGGTGGGGGTACACGGGAGCAGTTCTTC.

The CDR3 loop is CASTLQGNGYTF. DNA of the CDR3: TGCGCCAGCACTCTACAGGGGAATGGCTACACCTTC. V and J are TRBV5-1 and TRBJ1-2; the match to TRBD1 covers 7 bases. The CDR3 has 12 amino acids. Germline assignment: CDR1 SGHRS and CDR2 YFSETQ. Trimming took 6 bases from V and 6 from J; bases not matched to a gene: 5.

V is TRBV29-1 and J is TRBJ2-7; TRBD2 might be the D (7 bases). V shed 4 bases and J shed 12 bases, with 25 bases lying between them. Germline CDR1 and CDR2: SQVTM and ANQGSEA. The CDR3 has 14 residues. The CDR3 region is CSVGPGEMGEGVYF. In nucleotides, the CDR3 is TGCAGCGTTGGGCCAGGGGAAATGGGGGAGGGGGTGTACTTC.

The chain carries TRBV9 and TRBJ2-3, with 7 nucleotides matching TRBD2. Germline CDR1 is SGDLS and CDR2 is YYNGEE. Trimming removed 3 bases from V and 2 bases from J; junction bases left unmatched: 9. This CDR3 contains 16 residues. CDR3 bases: TGTGCCAGCAGCGCTCCTAGCGGATCCGACACAGATACGCAGTATTTT. Amino acid sequence: CASSAPSGSDTDTQYF.

This chain's CDR3 is CASSLENTEAFF. DNA of the CDR3: TGTGCCAGCAGCTTGGAGAACACTGAAGCTTTCTTT. V and J are TRBV7-9 and TRBJ1-1; D is unclear. Germline V gene sequence: CDR1 SEHNR, CDR2 FQNEAQ (reference sequence). V gave up 3 bases and J gave up 1 base, with 3 bases separating them. The CDR3 spans 12 residues.

The V call is TRBV15, the J call TRBJ1-4; the D is unclear. Trimming took 5 bases from V and 8 from J, leaving 15 bases between them. The CDR3 extends over 14 amino acids. Germline assignment: CDR1 LNHNV and CDR2 YYDKDF (reference sequence). This CDR3 reads CATSHQRSGEKLFF. The CDR3 nucleotides are TGTGCCACCAGCCACCAGAGGTCGGGCGAAAAACTGTTTTTT.

The V gene is TRBV10-1, the J gene TRBJ2-5; 7 bases match TRBD2. The V and J ends lost 3 bases and 1 base, in that order; junction bases with no gene match: 8. The germline V gene has CDR1 WNHNN and CDR2 SYGVQD (reference sequence). The CDR3 totals 16 residues. CDR3 in amino acids: CASSDGLAGIQETQYF. DNA of the CDR3: TGCGCCAGCAGTGATGGGTTAGCGGGCATCCAAGAGACCCAGTACTTC.